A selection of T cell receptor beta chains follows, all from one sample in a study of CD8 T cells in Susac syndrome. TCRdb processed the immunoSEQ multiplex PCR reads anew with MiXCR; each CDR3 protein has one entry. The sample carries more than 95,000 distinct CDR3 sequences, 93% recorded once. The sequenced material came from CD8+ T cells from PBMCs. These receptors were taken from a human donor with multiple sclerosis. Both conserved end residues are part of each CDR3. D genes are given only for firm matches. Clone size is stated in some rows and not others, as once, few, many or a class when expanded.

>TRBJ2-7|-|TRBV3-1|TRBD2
CASSPGLAGGRTSYEQYF
TGTGCCAGCAGCCCCGGACTAGCGGGGGGGCGAACCTCCTACGAGCAGTACTTC
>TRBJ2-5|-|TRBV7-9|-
CASSLESGQETQYF
TGTGCCAGCAGCTTAGAGTCCGGACAAGAGACCCAGTACTTC
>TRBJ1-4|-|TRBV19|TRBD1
CASSIRDSSNEKLFF
TGTGCCAGTAGTATTCGGGACAGTTCCAATGAAAAACTGTTTTTT
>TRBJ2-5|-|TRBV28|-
CASSLYSWAQYF
TGTGCCAGCAGTTTATATAGTTGGGCCCAGTACTTC
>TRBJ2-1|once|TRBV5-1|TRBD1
CASSLATTGIASELNNEQFF
TGCGCCAGCAGCTTGGCCACGACAGGGATAGCGTCCGAACTCAACAATGAGCAGTTCTTC
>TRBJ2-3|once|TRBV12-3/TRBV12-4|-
CASSLPEGGGAQYF
TGTGCCAGCAGTTTACCCGAGGGGGGCGGCGCGCAGTATTTT
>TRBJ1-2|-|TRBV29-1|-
CSVEEGQENYGYTF
TGCAGCGTTGAAGAGGGCCAGGAAAACTATGGCTACACCTTC
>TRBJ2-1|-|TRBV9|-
CASSTGGGEYNEQFF
TGTGCCAGCAGCACCGGGGGCGGGGAATACAATGAGCAGTTCTTC
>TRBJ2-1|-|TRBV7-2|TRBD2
CASSLFPFLTSPPYNEQFF
TGTGCCAGCAGCTTATTCCCCTTTCTGACTAGCCCACCTTACAATGAGCAGTTCTTC
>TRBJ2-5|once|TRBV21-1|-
CAPPRDRGLETQYF
TGTGCACCCCCCCGGGACAGGGGGCTCGAGACCCAGTACTTC
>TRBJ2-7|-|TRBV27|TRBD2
CASSLSMASGGIYEQYF
TGTGCCAGCAGTTTATCGATGGCTAGCGGGGGTATATACGAGCAGTACTTC
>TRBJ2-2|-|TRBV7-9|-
CASSFSNSPGELFF
TGTGCCAGCAGCTTTTCCAATTCCCCCGGGGAGCTGTTTTTT
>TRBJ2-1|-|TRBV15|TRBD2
CATSGWTSGSDNEQFF
TGTGCCACCAGCGGCTGGACTAGCGGGTCGGACAATGAGCAGTTCTTC
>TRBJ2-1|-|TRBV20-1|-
CSARDVRNEQFF
TGCAGTGCTAGAGATGTGCGGAATGAGCAGTTCTTC